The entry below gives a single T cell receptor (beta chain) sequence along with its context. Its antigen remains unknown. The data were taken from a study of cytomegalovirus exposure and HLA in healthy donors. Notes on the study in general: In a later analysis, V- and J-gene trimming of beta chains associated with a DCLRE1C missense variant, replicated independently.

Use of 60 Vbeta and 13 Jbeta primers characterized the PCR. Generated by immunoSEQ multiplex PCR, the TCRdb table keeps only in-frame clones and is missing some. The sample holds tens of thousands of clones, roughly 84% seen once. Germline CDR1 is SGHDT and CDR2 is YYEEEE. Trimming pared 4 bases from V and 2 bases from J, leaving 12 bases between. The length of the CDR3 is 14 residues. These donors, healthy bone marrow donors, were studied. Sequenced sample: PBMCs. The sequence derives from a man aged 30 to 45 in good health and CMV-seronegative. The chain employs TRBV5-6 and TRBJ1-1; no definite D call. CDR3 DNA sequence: TGTGCCAGCAGCCCCCTTTATTTTAACACTGAAGCTTTCTTT. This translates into CASSPLYFNTEAFF.